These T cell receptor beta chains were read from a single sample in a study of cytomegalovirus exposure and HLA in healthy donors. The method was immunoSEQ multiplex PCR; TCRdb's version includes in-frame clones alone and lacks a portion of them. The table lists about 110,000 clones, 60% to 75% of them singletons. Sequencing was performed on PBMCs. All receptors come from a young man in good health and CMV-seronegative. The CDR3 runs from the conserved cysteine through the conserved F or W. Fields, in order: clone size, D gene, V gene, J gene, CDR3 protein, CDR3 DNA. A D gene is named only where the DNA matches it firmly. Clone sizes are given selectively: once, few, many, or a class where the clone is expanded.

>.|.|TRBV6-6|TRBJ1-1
CASSYSTGPNTEAFF
TGTGCCAGCAGTTACTCGACAGGCCCGAACACTGAAGCTTTCTTT
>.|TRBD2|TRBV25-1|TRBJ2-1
CASGLVGPEQFF
TGTGCCAGCGGACTAGTGGGTCCTGAGCAGTTCTTC
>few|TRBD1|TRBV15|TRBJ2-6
CATSKGALGANVLTF
TGTGCCACCAGCAAGGGGGCGCTGGGGGCCAACGTCCTGACTTTC
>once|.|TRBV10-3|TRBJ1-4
CAISEVSFNEKLFF
TGTGCCATCAGTGAGGTTAGCTTTAATGAAAAACTGTTTTTT
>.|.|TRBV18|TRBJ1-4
CASSANTGHNEKLFF
TGTGCCAGCTCTGCCAACACAGGGCATAATGAAAAACTGTTTTTT
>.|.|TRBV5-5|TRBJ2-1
CASSSDSYNEQFF
TGTGCCAGCAGTTCCGACAGCTACAATGAGCAGTTCTTC
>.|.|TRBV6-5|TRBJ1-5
CASRDKTWEPQHF
TGTGCCAGCAGGGACAAAACATGGGAGCCCCAGCATTTT
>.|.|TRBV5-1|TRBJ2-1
CASSLEGGSSYNEQFF
TGCGCCAGCAGCTTGGAGGGGGGGAGCTCCTACAATGAGCAGTTCTTC
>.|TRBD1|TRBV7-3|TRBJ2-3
CASSLQTGWDTQYF
TGTGCCAGCAGCTTACAGACAGGGTGGGATACGCAGTATTTT
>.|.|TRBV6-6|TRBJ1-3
CASSFTGNPGNTIYF
TGTGCCAGCAGTTTTACGGGAAATCCGGGAAACACCATATATTTT
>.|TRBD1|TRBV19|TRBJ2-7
CASSIARDRPSYEQYF
TGTGCCAGTAGTATAGCGCGGGACAGGCCAAGCTACGAGCAGTACTTC
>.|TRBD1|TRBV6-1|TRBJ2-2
CASSEAGDRIGTGELFF
TGTGCCAGCAGTGAAGCCGGGGACAGGATTGGCACCGGGGAGCTGTTTTTT
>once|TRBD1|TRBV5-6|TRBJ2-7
CASSFTRTGSYYEQYF
TGTGCCAGCAGCTTCACCCGGACAGGGAGCTACTACGAGCAGTACTTC
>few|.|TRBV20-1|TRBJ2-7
CSARTAYEQYF
TGCAGTGCTAGGACAGCCTACGAGCAGTACTTC
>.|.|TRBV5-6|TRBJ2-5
CASRVRGAAGVQETQYF
TGTGCCAGCAGAGTGAGGGGGGCGGCGGGGGTCCAAGAGACCCAGTACTTC
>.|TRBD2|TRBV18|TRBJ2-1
CASSTTSGHYNEQFF
TGTGCCAGCTCAACGACTAGCGGACACTACAATGAGCAGTTCTTC
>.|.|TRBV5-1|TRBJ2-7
CASSVRQSYEQYF
TGCGCCAGCAGCGTTCGACAGTCCTACGAGCAGTACTTC
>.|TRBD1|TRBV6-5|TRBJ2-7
CASSYNPRQGREQYF
TGTGCCAGCAGTTACAACCCCCGACAGGGGAGGGAGCAGTACTTC
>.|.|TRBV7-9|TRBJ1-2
CASSLAAGDGYTF
TGTGCCAGCAGCTTAGCTGCGGGGGATGGCTACACCTTC
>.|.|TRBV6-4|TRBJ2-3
CASSDPSLDTQYF
TGTGCCAGCAGTGACCCCTCCCTGGATACGCAGTATTTT
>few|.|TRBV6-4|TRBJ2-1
CASSLNDNNEQFF
TGTGCCAGCAGCCTTAATGACAACAATGAGCAGTTCTTC
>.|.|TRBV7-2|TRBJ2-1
CASSPGRHNEQFF
TGTGCCAGCAGCCCGGGTCGACACAATGAGCAGTTCTTC
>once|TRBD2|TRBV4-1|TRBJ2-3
CASSQDSSGRATDTQYF
TGCGCCAGCAGCCAAGATAGTAGCGGGAGGGCTACAGATACGCAGTATTTT
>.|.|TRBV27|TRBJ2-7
CASSNLLQGLEEQYF
TGTGCCAGCAGTAACCTCTTACAGGGTTTGGAGGAGCAGTACTTC
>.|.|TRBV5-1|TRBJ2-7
CASSSGGGYEQYF
TGCGCCAGCAGCTCGGGGGGCGGCTACGAGCAGTACTTC
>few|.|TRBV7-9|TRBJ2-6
CASSLLQGPGANVLTF
TGTGCCAGCAGCTTACTACAGGGACCTGGGGCCAACGTCCTGACTTTC
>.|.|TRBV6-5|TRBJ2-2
CASSYSRTANTGELFF
TGTGCCAGCAGTTACTCGAGGACAGCGAACACCGGGGAGCTGTTTTTT
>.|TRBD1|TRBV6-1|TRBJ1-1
CASSVQGVNTEAFF
TGTGCCAGCAGTGTACAGGGGGTGAACACTGAAGCTTTCTTT
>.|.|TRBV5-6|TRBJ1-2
CASSRRQINYGYTF
TGTGCCAGCAGCCGCAGACAGATTAACTATGGCTACACCTTC
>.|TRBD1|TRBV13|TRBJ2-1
CASSPQNRGTEQFF
TGTGCCAGCAGCCCCCAGAACAGGGGCACTGAGCAGTTCTTC
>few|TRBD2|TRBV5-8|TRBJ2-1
CASSLDLAGANEQFF
TGTGCCAGCAGCTTGGATTTAGCGGGGGCTAATGAGCAGTTCTTC
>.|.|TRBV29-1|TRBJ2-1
CSVDPGTFTYNEQFF
TGCAGCGTAGACCCCGGGACATTCACCTACAATGAGCAGTTCTTC